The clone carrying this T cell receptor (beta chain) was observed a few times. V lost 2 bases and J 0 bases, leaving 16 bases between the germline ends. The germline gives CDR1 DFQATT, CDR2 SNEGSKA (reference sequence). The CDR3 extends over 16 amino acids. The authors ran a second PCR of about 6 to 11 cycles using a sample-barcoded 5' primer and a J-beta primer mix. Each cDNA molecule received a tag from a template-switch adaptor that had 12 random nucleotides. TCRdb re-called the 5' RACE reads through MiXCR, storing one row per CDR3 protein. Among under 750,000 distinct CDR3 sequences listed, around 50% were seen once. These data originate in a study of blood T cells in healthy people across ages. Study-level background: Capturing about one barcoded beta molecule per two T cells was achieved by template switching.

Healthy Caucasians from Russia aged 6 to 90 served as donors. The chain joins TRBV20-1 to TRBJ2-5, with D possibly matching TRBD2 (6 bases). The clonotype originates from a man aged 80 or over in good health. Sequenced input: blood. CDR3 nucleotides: TGCAGTGCTAGACCTACTAGCTACGGGTACCAAGAGACCCAGTACTTC. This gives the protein CSARPTSYGYQETQYF.